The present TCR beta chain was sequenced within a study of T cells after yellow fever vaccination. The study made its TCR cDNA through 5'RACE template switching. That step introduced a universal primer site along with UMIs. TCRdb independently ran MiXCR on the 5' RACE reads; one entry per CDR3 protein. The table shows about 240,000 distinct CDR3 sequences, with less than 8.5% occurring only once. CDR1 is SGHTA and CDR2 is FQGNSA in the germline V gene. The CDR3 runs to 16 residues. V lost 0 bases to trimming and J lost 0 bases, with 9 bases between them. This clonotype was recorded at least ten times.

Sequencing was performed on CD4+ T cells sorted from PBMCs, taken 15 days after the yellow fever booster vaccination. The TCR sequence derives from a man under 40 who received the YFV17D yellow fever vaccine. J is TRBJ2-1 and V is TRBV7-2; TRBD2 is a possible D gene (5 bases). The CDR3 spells CASSLAGKSSYNEQFF. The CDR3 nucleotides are TGTGCCAGCAGCTTAGCCGGGAAGAGCTCCTACAATGAGCAGTTCTTC.